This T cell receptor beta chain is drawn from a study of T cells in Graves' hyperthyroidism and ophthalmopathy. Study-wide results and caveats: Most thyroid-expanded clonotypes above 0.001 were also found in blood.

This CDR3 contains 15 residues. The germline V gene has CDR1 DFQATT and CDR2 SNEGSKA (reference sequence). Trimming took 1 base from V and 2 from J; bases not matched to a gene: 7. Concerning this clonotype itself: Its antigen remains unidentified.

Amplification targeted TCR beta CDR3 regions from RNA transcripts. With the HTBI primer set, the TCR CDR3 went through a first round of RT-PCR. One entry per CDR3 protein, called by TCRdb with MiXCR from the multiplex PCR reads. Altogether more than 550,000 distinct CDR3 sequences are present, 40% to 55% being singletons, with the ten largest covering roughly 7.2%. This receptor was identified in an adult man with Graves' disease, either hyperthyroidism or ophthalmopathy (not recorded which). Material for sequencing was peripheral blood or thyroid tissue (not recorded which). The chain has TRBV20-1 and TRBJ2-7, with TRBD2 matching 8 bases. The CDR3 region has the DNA TGCAGTGCTAGAGGGATCGGACTAGCCACCTACGAGCAGTACTTC. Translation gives CSARGIGLATYEQYF.